What follows describes a single T cell receptor beta chain. Its antigen is unknown. RNA totalling about 0.45 to 1 ug underwent reverse transcription with random hexamers. An immunoSEQ multiplex PCR amplified TCR beta CDR3 over 54 Vbeta and 13 Jbeta. TCRdb processed the immunoSEQ multiplex PCR reads anew with MiXCR; each CDR3 protein has one entry. The sample records more than 100,000 distinct CDR3 sequences, nearly 96% being singletons. This specimen belongs to a study of CD8 T cells in Susac syndrome. This CDR3 comprises 13 residues. Trimming shortened V by 2 bases and J by 4 bases, and 11 bases separated the two germline ends. Germline loops: CDR1 SQVTM, CDR2 ANQGSEA. Points from the study as a whole: In Susac patients, clonal expansion was not detected in CD4+ cells.

The TCR originated in a human donor with Susac syndrome. This sequence joins TRBV29-1 and TRBJ2-5; either TRBD1 or TRBD2 may fit D (5 bases each). Source material: CD4+ T cells from PBMCs. CDR3 bases: TGCAGCGTTGAAACTTATGGGGGAGAGACCCAGTACTTC. Translated: CSVETYGGETQYF.